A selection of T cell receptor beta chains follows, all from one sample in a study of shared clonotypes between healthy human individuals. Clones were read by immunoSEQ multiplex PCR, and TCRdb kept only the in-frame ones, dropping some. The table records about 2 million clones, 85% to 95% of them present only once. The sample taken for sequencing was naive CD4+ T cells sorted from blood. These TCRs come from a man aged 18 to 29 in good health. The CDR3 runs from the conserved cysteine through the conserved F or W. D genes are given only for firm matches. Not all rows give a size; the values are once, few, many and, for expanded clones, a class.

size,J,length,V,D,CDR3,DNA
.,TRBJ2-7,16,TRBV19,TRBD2,CASSIRIGGGFYEQYF,TGTGCCAGTAGTATCCGGATCGGCGGGGGGTTCTACGAGCAGTACTTC
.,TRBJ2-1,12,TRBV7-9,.,CASSLRPNEQFF,TGTGCCAGCAGCCTCCGCCCCAATGAGCAGTTCTTC
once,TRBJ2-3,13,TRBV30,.,CASTSGRTDTQYF,TGTGCCTCCACTTCCGGCAGGACAGATACGCAGTATTTT
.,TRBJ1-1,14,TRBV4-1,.,CASSREGLNTEAFF,TGCGCCAGCAGCCGGGAGGGTTTGAACACTGAAGCTTTCTTT
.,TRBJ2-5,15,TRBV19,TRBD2,CASSILAGGTETQYF,TGTGCCAGTAGTATACTAGCGGGAGGTACAGAGACCCAGTACTTC
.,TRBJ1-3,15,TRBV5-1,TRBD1,CASSATGATGNTIYF,TGCGCCAGCAGCGCGACAGGGGCAACTGGAAACACCATATATTTT
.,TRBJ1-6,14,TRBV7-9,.,CASSPKGSNSPLHF,TGTGCCAGCAGCCCTAAGGGAAGTAATTCACCCCTCCACTTT
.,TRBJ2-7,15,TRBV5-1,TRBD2,CASSSSGANSYEQYF,TGCGCCAGCAGTTCTAGCGGGGCGAACTCCTACGAGCAGTACTTC
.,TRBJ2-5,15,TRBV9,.,CASSVAGGSQETQYF,TGTGCCAGCAGCGTAGCCGGGGGCAGCCAAGAGACCCAGTACTTC
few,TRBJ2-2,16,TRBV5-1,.,CASSPDGRGNTGELFF,TGCGCCAGCAGCCCGGATGGGCGGGGGAACACCGGGGAGCTGTTTTTT
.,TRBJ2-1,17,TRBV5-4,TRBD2,CASSLGVAGSSYNEQFF,TGTGCCAGCAGTCTCGGGGTAGCGGGGAGCTCCTACAATGAGCAGTTCTTC
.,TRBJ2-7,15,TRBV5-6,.,CASTDSGGDFYEQYF,TGTGCCAGCACCGATTCCGGGGGAGACTTCTACGAGCAGTACTTC
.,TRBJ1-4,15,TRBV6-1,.,CASTPNDATNEKLFF,TGTGCCAGCACCCCGAATGATGCTACTAATGAAAAACTGTTTTTT
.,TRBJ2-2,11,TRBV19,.,CASVEGGELFF,TGTGCCAGCGTCGAGGGTGGGGAGCTGTTTTTT
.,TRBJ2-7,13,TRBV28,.,CASSLWKSYEQYF,TGTGCCAGCAGTTTATGGAAGTCCTACGAGCAGTACTTC
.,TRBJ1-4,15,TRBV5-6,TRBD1,CASSWTGPTNEKLFF,TGTGCCAGCAGCTGGACAGGGCCTACTAATGAAAAACTGTTTTTT
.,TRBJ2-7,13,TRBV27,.,CASSLGSGVEQYF,TGTGCCAGCAGTTTAGGGTCAGGGGTCGAGCAGTACTTC
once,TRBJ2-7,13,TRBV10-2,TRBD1,CASGTGVTNEQYF,TGCGCCAGTGGGACAGGGGTTACGAACGAGCAGTACTTC
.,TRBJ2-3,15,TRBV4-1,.,CASSQLGASTDTQYF,TGCGCCAGCAGCCAATTGGGGGCTAGCACAGATACGCAGTATTTT
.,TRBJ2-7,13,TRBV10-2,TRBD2,CASPGTRRYEQYF,TGCGCCAGCCCCGGGACTAGAAGGTACGAGCAGTACTTC
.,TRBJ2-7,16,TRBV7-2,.,CASSLALLPTSDEQYF,TGTGCCAGCAGCTTAGCACTACTCCCTACCTCGGACGAGCAGTACTTC
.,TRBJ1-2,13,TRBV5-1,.,CASSSDNNYGYTF,TGCGCCAGCAGTTCCGACAATAACTATGGCTACACCTTC
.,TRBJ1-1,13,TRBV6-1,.,CASSLQVGTEAFF,TGTGCCAGCTCTCTCCAGGTGGGGACTGAAGCTTTCTTT
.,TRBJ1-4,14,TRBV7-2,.,CASSLSPEREKLFF,TGTGCCAGCAGCTTATCGCCCGAGCGGGAAAAACTGTTTTTT
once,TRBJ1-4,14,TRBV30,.,CAWSSDLGVEKLFF,TGTGCCTGGAGTTCGGACCTGGGTGTTGAAAAACTGTTTTTT
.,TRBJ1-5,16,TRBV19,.,CASSQPRVGSNQPQHF,TGTGCCAGTAGTCAACCCAGGGTAGGAAGCAATCAGCCCCAGCATTTT
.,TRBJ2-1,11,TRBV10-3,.,CAISDGWEQFF,TGTGCCATCAGTGACGGGTGGGAGCAGTTCTTC
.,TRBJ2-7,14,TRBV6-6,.,CASTPGATLYEQYF,TGTGCCAGCACCCCGGGGGCAACACTCTACGAGCAGTACTTC
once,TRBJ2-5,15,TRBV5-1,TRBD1,CASSLVGTDQETQYF,TGCGCCAGCAGCTTGGTGGGGACAGACCAAGAGACCCAGTACTTC
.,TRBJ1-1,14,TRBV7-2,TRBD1,CASSWGQLNTEAFF,TGTGCCAGCAGCTGGGGACAGCTCAACACTGAAGCTTTCTTT
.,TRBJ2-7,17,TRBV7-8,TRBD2,CASSLVSGTSNGYEQYF,TGTGCCAGCAGCTTAGTCTCCGGGACTAGTAACGGCTACGAGCAGTACTTC
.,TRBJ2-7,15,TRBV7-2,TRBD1,CASSPRRTGVYEQYF,TGTGCCAGCAGCCCAAGGAGGACAGGGGTCTACGAGCAGTACTTC
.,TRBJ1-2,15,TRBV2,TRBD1,CASRYSRDRDYGYTF,TGTGCCAGCAGATATTCCCGGGACAGGGACTATGGCTACACCTTC
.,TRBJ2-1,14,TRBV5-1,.,CASSFETRGNEQFF,TGCGCCAGCAGCTTCGAAACCAGGGGAAATGAGCAGTTCTTC
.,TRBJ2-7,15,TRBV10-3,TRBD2,CAISDGLANAYEQYF,TGTGCCATCAGTGACGGACTAGCGAACGCCTACGAGCAGTACTTC